This T cell receptor (beta chain) stems from a study of blood T cell repertoires in COVID-19. Across the study: Sources were T cells, B-cell-depleted T cells, or PBMCs; the material itself was cDNA or gDNA.

The V end was cut by 1 base, the J end by 5 bases, with 6 bases between. Germline-derived CDR1 and CDR2 are SGHTA and FQGNSA. The CDR3 is made up of 13 amino acids. Original methodology: The authors estimated nucleated cell counts from reference gene primer amplification. Libraries were prepared by immunoSEQ multiplex PCR; TCRdb keeps only in-frame clonotypes and omits some of them. V and J calls and clone size are as listed in that table; D and trimming were resolved from the DNA. Of 150,000 to 200,000 clones listed, 88% are singletons. The sequence was collected from a man aged 65-85 years with active or convalescent COVID-19. This chain connects TRBV7-2 to TRBJ1-5; perhaps TRBD1 as D (5 bases). Sequenced material: peripheral blood. The CDR3 protein is CASSLVGHQPQHF. For the CDR3, the DNA is TGTGCCAGCAGCTTAGTGGGGCATCAGCCCCAGCATTTT.